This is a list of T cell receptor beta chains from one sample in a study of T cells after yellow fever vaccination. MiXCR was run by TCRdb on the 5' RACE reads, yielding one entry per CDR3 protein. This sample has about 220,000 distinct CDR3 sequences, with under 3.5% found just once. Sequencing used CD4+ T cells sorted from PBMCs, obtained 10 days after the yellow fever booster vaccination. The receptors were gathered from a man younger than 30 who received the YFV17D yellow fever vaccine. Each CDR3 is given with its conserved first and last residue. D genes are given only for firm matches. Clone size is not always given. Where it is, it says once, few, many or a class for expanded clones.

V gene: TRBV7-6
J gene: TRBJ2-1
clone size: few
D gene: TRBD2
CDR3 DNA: TGTGCCAGCAGCTTAGAACGGGCTAGCGGGAGAACCAATGAGCAGTTCTTC
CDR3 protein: CASSLERASGRTNEQFF

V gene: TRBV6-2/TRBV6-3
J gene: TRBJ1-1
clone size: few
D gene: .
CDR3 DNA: TGTGCCAGCAGTCAACCGACAGGTACCACTGAAGCTTTCTTT
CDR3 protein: CASSQPTGTTEAFF

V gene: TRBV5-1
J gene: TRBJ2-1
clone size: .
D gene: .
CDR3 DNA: TGCGCCAGCAGCCCTCTGCTCTCTAGGGACAACAATGAGCAGTTCTTC
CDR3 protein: CASSPLLSRDNNEQFF

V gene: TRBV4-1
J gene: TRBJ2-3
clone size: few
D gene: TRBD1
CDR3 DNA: TGCGCCAGCAGCCCTCGGGACAGCCCCGATACGCAGTATTTT
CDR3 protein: CASSPRDSPDTQYF

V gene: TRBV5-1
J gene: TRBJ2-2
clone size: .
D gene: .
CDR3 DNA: TGCGCCAGCAGCTTGGAGGGCACCTCCGGGGAGCTGTTTTTT
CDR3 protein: CASSLEGTSGELFF

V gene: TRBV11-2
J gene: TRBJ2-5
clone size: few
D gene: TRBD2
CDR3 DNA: TGTGCCAGCAGGATCTCCCGGGGGGGCAGTTGGGAGACCCAGTACTTC
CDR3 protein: CASRISRGGSWETQYF

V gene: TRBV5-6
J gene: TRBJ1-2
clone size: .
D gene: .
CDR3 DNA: TGTGCCAGCAGCTTGGACCGGTCTCTCGGTGGCTACACCTTC
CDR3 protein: CASSLDRSLGGYTF

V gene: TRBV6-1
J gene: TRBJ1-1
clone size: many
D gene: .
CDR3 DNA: TGTGCCAGCAGTGCCCTAGGGGCTTTCTTT
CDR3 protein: CASSALGAFF

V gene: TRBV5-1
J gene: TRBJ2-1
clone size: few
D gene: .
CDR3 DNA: TGCGCCAGCAGCTTGGCCACAGGGAACAATGAGCAGTTCTTC
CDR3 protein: CASSLATGNNEQFF

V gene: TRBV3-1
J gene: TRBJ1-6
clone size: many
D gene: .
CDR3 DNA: TGTGCCAGCAGCCAAGAGGCGGGGGGTCGGGGTCCCCTCCACTTT
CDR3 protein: CASSQEAGGRGPLHF

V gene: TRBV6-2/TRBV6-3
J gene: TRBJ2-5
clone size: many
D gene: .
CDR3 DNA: TGTGCCAGCAGTCGTAGCGAGACACGGGAGACCCAGTACTTC
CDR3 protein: CASSRSETRETQYF

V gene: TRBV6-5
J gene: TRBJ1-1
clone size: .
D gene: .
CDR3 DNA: TGTGCCAGCACTAGGGGGGACACTGAAGCTTTCTTT
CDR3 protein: CASTRGDTEAFF

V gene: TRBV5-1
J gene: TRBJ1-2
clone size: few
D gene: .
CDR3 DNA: TGCGCCAGCAGCTTGGGTACGATCGATGGCTACACCTTC
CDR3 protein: CASSLGTIDGYTF

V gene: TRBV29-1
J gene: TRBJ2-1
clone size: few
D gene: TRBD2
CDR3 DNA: TGCAGCGTCGGACTAGCGGGGGGCTCCAATGAGCAGTTCTTC
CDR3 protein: CSVGLAGGSNEQFF

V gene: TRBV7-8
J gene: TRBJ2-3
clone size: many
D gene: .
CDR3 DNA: TGTGCCAGCAGCTTAGCGCCTAATACGCAGTATTTT
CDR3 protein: CASSLAPNTQYF

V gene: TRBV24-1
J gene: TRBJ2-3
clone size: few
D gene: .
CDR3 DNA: TGTGCCACCAGTGCAAAGAGCACAGATACGCAGTATTTT
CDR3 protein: CATSAKSTDTQYF

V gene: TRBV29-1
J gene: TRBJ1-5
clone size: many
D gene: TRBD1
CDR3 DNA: TGCAGCTCCGGGACAGGGGTCGGTCAGCCCCAGCATTTT
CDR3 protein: CSSGTGVGQPQHF

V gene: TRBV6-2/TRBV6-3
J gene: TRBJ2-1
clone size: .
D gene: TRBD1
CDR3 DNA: TGTGCCAGCAGTCATGCCCGGGGACAGAGCTACAATGAGCAGTTCTTC
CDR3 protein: CASSHARGQSYNEQFF

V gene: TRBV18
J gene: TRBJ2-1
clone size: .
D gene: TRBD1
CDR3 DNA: TGTGCCAGCTCACCAGGGACAGGGGGCCAGAATGAGCAGTTCTTC
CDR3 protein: CASSPGTGGQNEQFF

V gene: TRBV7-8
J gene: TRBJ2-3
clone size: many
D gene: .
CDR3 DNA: TGTGCCAGCAGCTTAGCCAAGGGGGGACGCGATACGCAGTATTTT
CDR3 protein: CASSLAKGGRDTQYF

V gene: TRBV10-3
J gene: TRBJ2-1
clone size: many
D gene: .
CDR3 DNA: TGTGCCATCAGGACCGGTGGACTGGGCTCCTACAATGAGCAGTTCTTC
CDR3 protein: CAIRTGGLGSYNEQFF

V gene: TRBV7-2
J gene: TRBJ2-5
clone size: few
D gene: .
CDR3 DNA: TGTGCCAGCAGCTTTTCCTTCAGGGGGGGAGAGACCCAGTACTTC
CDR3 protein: CASSFSFRGGETQYF

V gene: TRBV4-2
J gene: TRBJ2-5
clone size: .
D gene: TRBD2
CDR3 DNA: TGTGCCAGCAGCCAAGGAGGGGGACTAGCGGGGAGAGGATGGGAGACCCAGTACTTC
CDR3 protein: CASSQGGGLAGRGWETQYF

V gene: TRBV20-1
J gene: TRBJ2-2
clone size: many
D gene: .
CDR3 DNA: TGCAGTGCTAGACACGGGGCGAACACCGGGGAGCTGTTTTTT
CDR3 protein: CSARHGANTGELFF

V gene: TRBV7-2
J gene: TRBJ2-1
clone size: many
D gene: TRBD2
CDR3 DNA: TGTGCCAGCAGCACAAGCGGGGTCTATGAGCAGTTCTTC
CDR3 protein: CASSTSGVYEQFF

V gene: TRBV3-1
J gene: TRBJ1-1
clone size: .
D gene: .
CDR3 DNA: TGTGCCAGCAGCCAGTCAAGGGGGTCGACTTTCTTT
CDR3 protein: CASSQSRGSTFF

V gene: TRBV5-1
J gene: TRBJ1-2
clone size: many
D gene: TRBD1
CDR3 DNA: TGCGCCAGCAGCTTCGGGACCCGGGACAGGGGGTACTATGGCTACACCTTC
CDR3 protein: CASSFGTRDRGYYGYTF

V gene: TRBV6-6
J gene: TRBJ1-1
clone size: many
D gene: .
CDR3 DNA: TGTGCCAGCAGCTCCAGCCGCACTGAAGCTTTCTTT
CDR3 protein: CASSSSRTEAFF

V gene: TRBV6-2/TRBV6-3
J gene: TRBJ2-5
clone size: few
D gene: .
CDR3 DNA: TGTGCCAGCAGTGCCCGGACGGCCGACGACTCCAAACAAGAGACCCAGTACTTC
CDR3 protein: CASSARTADDSKQETQYF

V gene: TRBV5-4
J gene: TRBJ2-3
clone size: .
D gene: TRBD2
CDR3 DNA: TGTGCCAGCAGCAGCGGGGGGGACACAGATACGCAGTATTTT
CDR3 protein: CASSSGGDTDTQYF

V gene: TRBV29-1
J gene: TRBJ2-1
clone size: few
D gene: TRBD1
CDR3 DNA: TGCAGCTACGACAGGGGGCGCGGAAATGAGCAGTTCTTC
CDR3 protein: CSYDRGRGNEQFF

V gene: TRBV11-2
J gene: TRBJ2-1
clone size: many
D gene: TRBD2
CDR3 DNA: TGTGCCAGCAGCTTAACGCGGGGGACCTACAATGAGCAGTTCTTC
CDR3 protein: CASSLTRGTYNEQFF

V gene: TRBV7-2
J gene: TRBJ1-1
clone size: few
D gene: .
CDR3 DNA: TGTGCCAGCAGCTTAACAGGGTTGAGCACTGAAGCTTTCTTT
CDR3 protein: CASSLTGLSTEAFF

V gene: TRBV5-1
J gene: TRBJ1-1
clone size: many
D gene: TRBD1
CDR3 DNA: TGCGCCAGCAGCTTGGCGCGTCAGGGGGGCACCATGAACACTGAAGCTTTCTTT
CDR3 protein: CASSLARQGGTMNTEAFF

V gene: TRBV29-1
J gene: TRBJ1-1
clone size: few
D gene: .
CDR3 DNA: TGCAGCGTTGAGGGGTACACTGAAGCTTTCTTT
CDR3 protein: CSVEGYTEAFF

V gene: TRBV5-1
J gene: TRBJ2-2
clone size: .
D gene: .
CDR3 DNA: TGCGCCAGCAGCTTGGCCCCGCAGGGCACCGGGGAGCTGTTTTTT
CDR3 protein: CASSLAPQGTGELFF

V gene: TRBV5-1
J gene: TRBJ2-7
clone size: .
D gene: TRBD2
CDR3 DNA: TGCGCCACCCGGAGGAGCAGCGGGGGGACCTACGAGCAGTACTTC
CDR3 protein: CATRRSSGGTYEQYF

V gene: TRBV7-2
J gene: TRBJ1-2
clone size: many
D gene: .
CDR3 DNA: TGTGCCAGCACCCCTCCCACGACAGCCGTCTATGGCTACACCTTC
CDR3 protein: CASTPPTTAVYGYTF

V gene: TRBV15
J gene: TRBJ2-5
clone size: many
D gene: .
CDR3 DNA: TGTGCCACCAGCAGAGCCGCCGGGACTCTGGCGGCCCAGTACTTC
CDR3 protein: CATSRAAGTLAAQYF

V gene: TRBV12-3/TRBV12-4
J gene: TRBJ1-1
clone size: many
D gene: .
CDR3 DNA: TGTGCCAGCAGTATAAGACAGAGCTACACTGAAGCTTTCTTT
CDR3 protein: CASSIRQSYTEAFF

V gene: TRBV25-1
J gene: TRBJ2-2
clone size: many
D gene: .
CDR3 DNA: TGTGCCAGCAGTGGGAGTAGCTACGGGACTCACACCGGGGAGCTGTTTTTT
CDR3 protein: CASSGSSYGTHTGELFF

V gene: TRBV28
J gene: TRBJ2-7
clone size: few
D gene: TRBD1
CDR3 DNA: TGTGCCAGCAGTTCACCGGACAGGGTCGAGCAGTACTTC
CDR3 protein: CASSSPDRVEQYF

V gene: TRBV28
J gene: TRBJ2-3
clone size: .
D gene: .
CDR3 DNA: TGTGCCAGCAGTCCGAACGCCCTGGCCACAGATACGCAGTATTTT
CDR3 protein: CASSPNALATDTQYF

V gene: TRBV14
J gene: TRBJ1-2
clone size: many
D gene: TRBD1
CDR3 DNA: TGTGCCAGCAGCGACAGGGGGAGTTATGGCTACACCTTC
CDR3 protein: CASSDRGSYGYTF

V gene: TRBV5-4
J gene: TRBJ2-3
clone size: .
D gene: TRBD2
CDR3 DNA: TGTGCCAGCAGCTTTCCTAGCGGGGGGCCAGATACGCAGTATTTT
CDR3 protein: CASSFPSGGPDTQYF

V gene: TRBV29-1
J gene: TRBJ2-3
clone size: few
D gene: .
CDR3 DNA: TGCAGCGTTTTTTTCGCCCCCTCGTTTGAAGATACGCAGTATTTT
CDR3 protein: CSVFFAPSFEDTQYF

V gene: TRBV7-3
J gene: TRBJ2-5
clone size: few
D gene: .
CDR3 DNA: TGTGCCAGCAGCTTAAAGGGGCCCCAAGAGACCCAGTACTTC
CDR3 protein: CASSLKGPQETQYF

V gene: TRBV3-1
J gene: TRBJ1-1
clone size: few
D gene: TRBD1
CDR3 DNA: TGTGCCAGCAGCCCCCGTACAGGGGGCGACGCTGAAGCTTTCTTT
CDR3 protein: CASSPRTGGDAEAFF

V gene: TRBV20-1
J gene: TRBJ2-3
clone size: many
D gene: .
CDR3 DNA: TGCAGTGCTTCCCGAGGCCCCGGGGCAGATACGCAGTATTTT
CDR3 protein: CSASRGPGADTQYF

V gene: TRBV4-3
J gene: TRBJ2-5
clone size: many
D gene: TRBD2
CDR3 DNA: TGCGCCAGCAGCCAAGAGCCGCCCACTAGCGGGGGCTCCCAGTACTTC
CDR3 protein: CASSQEPPTSGGSQYF

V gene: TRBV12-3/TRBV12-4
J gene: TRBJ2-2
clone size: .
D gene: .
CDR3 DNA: TGTGCCAGCAGTCTCCCTCCCCCGGGGGAGCTGTTTTTT
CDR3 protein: CASSLPPPGELFF